The source of this T cell receptor beta chain is a study of blood T cells in healthy people across ages. This clonotype occurred many times. The antigen is undetermined. Points from the study as a whole: A strong correlation was seen between TCR beta diversity and naive T cell percentage.

Per sample, at least 6 micrograms of total RNA were extracted. A sample-barcoded 5' primer and a J-beta primer mix were used in a second PCR of roughly 6 to 12 cycles. Paired-end reads containing CDR3 totaled no fewer than 2.5 million for each sample. One entry per CDR3 protein, called by TCRdb with MiXCR from the 5' RACE reads. This table holds roughly 1.7 million distinct CDR3 sequences, 30% to 40% found once. Sequences were obtained from blood. This TCR was recovered from a woman between 25 and 40 years old in good health.

The CDR3 nucleotides read TGTGCCAGCAGTTTATCGCGGAGCTATGGCTACACCTTC. It is translated as CASSLSRSYGYTF. The rearrangement links TRBV27 to TRBJ1-2; no firm D call. Germline CDR1 is MNHEY and CDR2 is SMNVEV (reference sequence). The germline V and J ends were trimmed by 0 bases and 4 bases, with 6 bases remaining between them. The CDR3 length is 13 residues.